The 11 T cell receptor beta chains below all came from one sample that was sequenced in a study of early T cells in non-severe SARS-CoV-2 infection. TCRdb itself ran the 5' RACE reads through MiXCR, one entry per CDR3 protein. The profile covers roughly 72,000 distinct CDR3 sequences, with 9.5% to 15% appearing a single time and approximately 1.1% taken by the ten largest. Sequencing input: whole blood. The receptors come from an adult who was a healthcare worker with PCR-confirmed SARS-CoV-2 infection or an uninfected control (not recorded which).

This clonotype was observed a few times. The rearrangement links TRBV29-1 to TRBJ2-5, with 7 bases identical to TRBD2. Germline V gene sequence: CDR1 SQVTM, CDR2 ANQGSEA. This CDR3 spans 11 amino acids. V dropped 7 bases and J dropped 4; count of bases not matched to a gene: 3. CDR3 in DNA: TGCAGCGGCGGCGGGGGAGAGACCCAGTACTTC. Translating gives CSGGGGETQYF.

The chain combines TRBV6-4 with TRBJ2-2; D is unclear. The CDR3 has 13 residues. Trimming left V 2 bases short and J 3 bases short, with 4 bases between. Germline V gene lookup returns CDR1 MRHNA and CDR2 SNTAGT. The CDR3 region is CASSDGYTGELFF. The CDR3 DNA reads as TGTGCCAGCAGTGACGGGTACACCGGGGAGCTGTTTTTT.

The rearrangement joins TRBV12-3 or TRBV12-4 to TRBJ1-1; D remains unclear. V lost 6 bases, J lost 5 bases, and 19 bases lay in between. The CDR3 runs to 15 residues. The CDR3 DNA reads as TGTGCCAGCAGGGCGAGGACCGGGTTTGGGACTGAAGCTTTCTTT. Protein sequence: CASRARTGFGTEAFF.

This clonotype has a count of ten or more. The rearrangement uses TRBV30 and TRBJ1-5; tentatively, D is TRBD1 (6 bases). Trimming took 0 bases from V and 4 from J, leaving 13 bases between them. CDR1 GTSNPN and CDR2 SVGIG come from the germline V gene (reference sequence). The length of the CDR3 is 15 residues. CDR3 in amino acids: CAWSVEDSWNQPQHF. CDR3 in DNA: TGTGCCTGGAGTGTAGAGGACAGTTGGAATCAGCCCCAGCATTTT.

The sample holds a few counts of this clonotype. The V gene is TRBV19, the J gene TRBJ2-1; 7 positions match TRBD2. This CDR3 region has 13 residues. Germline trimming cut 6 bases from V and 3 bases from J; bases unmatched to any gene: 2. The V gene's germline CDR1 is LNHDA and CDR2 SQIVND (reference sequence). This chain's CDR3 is CASSSGDYNEQFF. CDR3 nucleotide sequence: TGTGCCAGTAGCAGCGGGGACTACAATGAGCAGTTCTTC.

The CDR3, as DNA: TGCAGCGTTGGGGGTTATAACACTGAAGCTTTCTTT. This translates into CSVGGYNTEAFF. This chain uses TRBV29-1 with TRBJ1-1; D not certain. The CDR3 has 12 residues. The V end lost 4 bases, the J end lost 2 bases, and 8 bases lay between the germline ends. Germline CDR1 SQVTM, CDR2 ANQGSEA.

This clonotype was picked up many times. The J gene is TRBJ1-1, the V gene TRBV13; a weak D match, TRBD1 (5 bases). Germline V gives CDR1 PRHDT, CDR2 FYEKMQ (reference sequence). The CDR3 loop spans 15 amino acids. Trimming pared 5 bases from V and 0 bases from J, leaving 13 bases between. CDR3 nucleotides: TGTGCCAGCAGCCCCGAGGGGCAGTTGAACACTGAAGCTTTCTTT. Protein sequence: CASSPEGQLNTEAFF.

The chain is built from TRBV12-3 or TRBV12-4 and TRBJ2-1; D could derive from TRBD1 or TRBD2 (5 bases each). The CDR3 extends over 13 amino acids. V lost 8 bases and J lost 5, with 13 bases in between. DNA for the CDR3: TGTGCCAGCCTAGATCCGGGACACAATGAGCAGTTCTTC. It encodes CASLDPGHNEQFF.

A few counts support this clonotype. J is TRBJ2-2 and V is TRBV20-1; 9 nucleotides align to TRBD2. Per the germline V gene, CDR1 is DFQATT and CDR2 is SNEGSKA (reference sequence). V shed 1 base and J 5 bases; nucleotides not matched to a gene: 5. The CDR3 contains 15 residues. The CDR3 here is CSARASGEGTGELFF. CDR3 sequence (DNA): TGCAGTGCTAGAGCTAGCGGGGAGGGTACCGGGGAGCTGTTTTTT.

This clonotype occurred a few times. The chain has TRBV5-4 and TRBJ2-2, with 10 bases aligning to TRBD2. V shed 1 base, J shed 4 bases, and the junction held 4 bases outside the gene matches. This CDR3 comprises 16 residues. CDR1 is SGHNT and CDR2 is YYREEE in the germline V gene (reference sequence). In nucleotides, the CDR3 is TGTGCCAGCAGCTTGTACGCTAGCGGGAGCACCGGGGAGCTGTTTTTT. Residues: CASSLYASGSTGELFF.

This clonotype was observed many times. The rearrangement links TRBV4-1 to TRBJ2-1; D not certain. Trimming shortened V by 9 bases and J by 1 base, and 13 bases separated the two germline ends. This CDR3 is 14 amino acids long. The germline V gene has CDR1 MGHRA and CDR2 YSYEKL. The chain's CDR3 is CASCEGISYNEQFF. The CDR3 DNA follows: TGCGCCAGTTGTGAAGGTATTTCCTACAATGAGCAGTTCTTC.